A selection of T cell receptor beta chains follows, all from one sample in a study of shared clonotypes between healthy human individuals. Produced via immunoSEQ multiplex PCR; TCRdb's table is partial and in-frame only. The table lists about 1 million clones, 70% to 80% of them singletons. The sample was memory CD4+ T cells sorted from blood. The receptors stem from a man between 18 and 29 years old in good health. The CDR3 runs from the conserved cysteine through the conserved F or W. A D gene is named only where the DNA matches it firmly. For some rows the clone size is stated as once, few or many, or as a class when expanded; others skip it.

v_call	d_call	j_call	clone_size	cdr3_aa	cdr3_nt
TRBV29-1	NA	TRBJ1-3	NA	CSVGVNLGNTIYF	TGCAGCGTTGGGGTTAACCTTGGAAACACCATATATTTT
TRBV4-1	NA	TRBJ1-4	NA	CASSQDPGHREKLFF	TGCGCCAGCAGCCAAGATCCGGGACATAGAGAAAAACTGTTTTTT
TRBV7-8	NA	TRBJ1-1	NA	CASSPGTYNRVGDTEAFF	TGTGCCAGCAGCCCCGGGACATATAATAGGGTAGGCGACACTGAAGCTTTCTTT
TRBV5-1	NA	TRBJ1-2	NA	CASSVDAQGSGYTF	TGCGCCAGCAGCGTGGACGCGCAGGGATCTGGCTACACCTTC
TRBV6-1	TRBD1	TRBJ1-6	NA	CASSGGQGYNSPLHF	TGTGCCAGCAGTGGGGGACAGGGCTATAATTCACCCCTCCACTTT
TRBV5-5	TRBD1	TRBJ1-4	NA	CASSSDRGTTNEKLFF	TGTGCCAGCAGCTCCGACAGGGGGACAACTAATGAAAAACTGTTTTTT
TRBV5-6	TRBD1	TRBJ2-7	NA	CASSPGTASYEQYF	TGTGCCAGCAGCCCCGGGACAGCCTCCTACGAGCAGTACTTC
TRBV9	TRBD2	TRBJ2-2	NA	CASSVGTSGRRITGELFF	TGTGCCAGCAGCGTGGGGACTAGCGGGAGACGTATCACCGGGGAGCTGTTTTTT
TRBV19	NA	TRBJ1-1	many	CASSSGLMNTEAFF	TGTGCCAGTAGTTCGGGACTTATGAACACTGAAGCTTTCTTT
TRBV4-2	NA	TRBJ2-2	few	CASSQDDVLDTGELFF	TGTGCCAGCAGCCAAGATGACGTACTAGACACCGGGGAGCTGTTTTTT
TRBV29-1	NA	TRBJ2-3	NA	CSVEATLADTQYF	TGCAGCGTTGAAGCAACCTTGGCAGATACGCAGTATTTT
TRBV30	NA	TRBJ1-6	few	CAWIGQGNSPLHF	TGTGCCTGGATTGGTCAAGGGAATTCACCCCTCCACTTT
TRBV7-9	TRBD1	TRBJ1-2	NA	CASSLAGDRDYGYTF	TGTGCCAGCAGCTTAGCTGGTGACAGGGACTATGGCTACACCTTC
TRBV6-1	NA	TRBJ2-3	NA	CASSESSTDTQYF	TGTGCCAGCAGTGAAAGTAGCACAGATACGCAGTATTTT
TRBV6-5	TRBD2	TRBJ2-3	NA	CASRIAGGYTQYF	TGTGCCAGCAGGATAGCGGGGGGGTATACGCAGTATTTT
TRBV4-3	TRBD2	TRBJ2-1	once	CASSQAFLAGDNEQFF	TGCGCCAGCAGCCAAGCATTCCTAGCGGGGGACAATGAGCAGTTCTTC
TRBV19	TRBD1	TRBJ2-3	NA	CASSAIRGRTDTQYF	TGTGCCAGTAGTGCTATTAGGGGGCGGACAGATACGCAGTATTTT
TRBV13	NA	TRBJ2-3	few	CASSLGRGSDVFTDTQYF	TGTGCCAGCAGCTTGGGACGGGGAAGCGACGTCTTCACAGATACGCAGTATTTT
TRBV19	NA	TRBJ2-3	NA	CASSTSYLAGRGFSTDTQYF	TGTGCCAGTAGTACCTCCTATCTAGCGGGCAGGGGGTTTAGCACAGATACGCAGTATTTT
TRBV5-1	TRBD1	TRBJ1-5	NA	CASSLGQPNQPQHF	TGCGCCAGCAGTTTGGGACAGCCGAATCAGCCCCAGCATTTT
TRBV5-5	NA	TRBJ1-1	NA	CASSLSPTNTEAFF	TGTGCCAGCAGCTTGTCCCCTACGAACACTGAAGCTTTCTTT
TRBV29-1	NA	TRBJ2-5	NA	CSVGQFGETQYF	TGCAGCGTTGGGCAGTTCGGCGAGACCCAGTACTTC
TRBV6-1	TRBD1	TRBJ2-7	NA	CASSQGQGGYEQYF	TGTGCCAGCAGCCAAGGACAGGGGGGCTACGAGCAGTACTTC
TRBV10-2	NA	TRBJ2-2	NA	CASSEQAGSDTGELFF	TGCGCCAGCAGTGAGCAGGCGGGGTCGGACACCGGGGAGCTGTTTTTT
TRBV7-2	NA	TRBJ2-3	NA	CASTRRDTQYF	TGTGCCAGCACCCGCCGAGATACGCAGTATTTT
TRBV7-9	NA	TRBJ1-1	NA	CASSLRGGTEAFF	TGTGCCAGCAGCTTGCGGGGAGGAACTGAAGCTTTCTTT
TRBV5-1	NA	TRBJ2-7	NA	CASSLVAGSYEQYF	TGCGCCAGCAGCTTGGTGGCAGGGTCCTACGAGCAGTACTTC
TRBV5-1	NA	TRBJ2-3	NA	CASRATSWIDTQYF	TGCGCCAGCAGAGCGACTAGTTGGATAGATACGCAGTATTTT
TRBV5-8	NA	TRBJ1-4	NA	CASSPGTQVREKLFF	TGTGCCAGCAGCCCCGGGACCCAAGTGCGTGAAAAACTGTTTTTT
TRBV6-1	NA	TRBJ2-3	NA	CAAEDPYGTDTQYF	TGTGCCGCGGAGGACCCGTATGGAACAGATACGCAGTATTTT
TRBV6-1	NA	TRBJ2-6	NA	CASSEHGYGANVLTF	TGTGCCAGCAGTGAACATGGTTATGGGGCCAACGTCCTGACTTTC
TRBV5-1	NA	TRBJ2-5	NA	CASSFPSETQYF	TGCGCCAGCAGCTTTCCTTCAGAGACCCAGTACTTC
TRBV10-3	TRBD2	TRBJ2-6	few	CAIQWASGSDGANVLTF	TGTGCCATCCAGTGGGCTAGCGGGAGTGATGGGGCCAACGTCCTGACTTTC
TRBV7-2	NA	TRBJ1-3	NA	CASSLDSRLEVRNTIYF	TGTGCCAGCAGCTTAGATTCCCGCTTAGAAGTTCGAAACACCATATATTTT
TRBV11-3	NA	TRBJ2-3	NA	CASSLAGTDTQYF	TGTGCCAGCAGCTTAGCGGGCACAGATACGCAGTATTTT
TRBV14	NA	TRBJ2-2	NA	CASSLGLGNTGELFF	TGTGCCAGCAGCCTAGGGCTTGGGAACACCGGGGAGCTGTTTTTT
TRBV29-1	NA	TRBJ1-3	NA	CSYSGSGNTIYF	TGCAGCTACTCGGGCTCGGGAAACACCATATATTTT
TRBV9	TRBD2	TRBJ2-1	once	CASSAHSGLSYNEQFF	TGTGCCAGCAGCGCCCATAGCGGGCTCTCCTACAATGAGCAGTTCTTC
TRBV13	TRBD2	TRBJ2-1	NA	CASSSPTGTSGYNEQFF	TGTGCCAGCAGCTCACCAACCGGGACTAGCGGCTACAATGAGCAGTTCTTC
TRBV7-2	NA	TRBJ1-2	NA	CASSSGTRYGYTF	TGTGCCAGCAGCTCCGGGACACGTTATGGCTACACCTTC
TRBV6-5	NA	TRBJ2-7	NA	CASSQPTTRYEQYF	TGTGCCAGCAGTCAACCAACAACACGCTACGAGCAGTACTTC
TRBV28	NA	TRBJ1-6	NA	CASSGWVENSPLHF	TGTGCCAGCAGTGGTTGGGTAGAGAATTCACCCCTCCACTTT
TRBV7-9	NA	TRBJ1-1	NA	CASSSQLTGPSTEAFF	TGTGCCAGCAGCTCGCAGTTGACAGGACCGTCCACTGAAGCTTTCTTT
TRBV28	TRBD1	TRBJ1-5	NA	CASSLGDRANQPQHF	TGTGCCAGCAGTTTAGGTGACAGGGCCAATCAGCCCCAGCATTTT
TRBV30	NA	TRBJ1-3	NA	CAWSVGSGNTIYF	TGTGCCTGGAGTGTCGGTTCTGGAAACACCATATATTTT
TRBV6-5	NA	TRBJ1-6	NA	CASSFQGTRNSPLHF	TGTGCCAGCAGTTTCCAGGGAACTCGTAATTCACCCCTCCACTTT
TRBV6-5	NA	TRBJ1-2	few	CASTQGSGYTF	TGTGCCAGCACTCAGGGTAGTGGCTACACCTTC
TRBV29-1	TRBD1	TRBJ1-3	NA	CSVVGRGHGGNTIYF	TGCAGCGTTGTGGGCAGGGGGCATGGAGGAAACACCATATATTTT